This T cell receptor beta chain was identified during a study of radiotherapy plus CTLA-4 blockade in lung cancer. This CDR3 is 16 amino acids long. Germline trimming cut 10 bases from V and 0 bases from J; bases unmatched to any gene: 9. Germline V gives CDR1 SNHLY, CDR2 FYNNEI. Generated by immunoSEQ multiplex PCR, the TCRdb table keeps only in-frame clones and is missing some. The data hold some 71,000 clones, with 76% observed a single time. This specimen consisted of peripheral blood, obtained from a patient treated with radiotherapy plus ipilimumab. This clonotype originated in a human donor with non-small cell lung cancer whose response to radiotherapy plus ipilimumab could not be evaluated. Some clones in this sample may be carry-over from other donors' samples. The V call is TRBV2, the J call TRBJ2-6; 7 positions match TRBD1. In DNA form, the CDR3 reads TGTGCCAAGGATAGGGACAGAAGCTCTGGGGCCAACGTCCTGACTTTC. Translated: CAKDRDRSSGANVLTF.